This T cell receptor beta chain appears in the sequencing data of a study of identical twins. Study results and caveats: Zero-insertion analyses might be partly confounded by invariant T cells like MAIT and iNKT. Out-of-frame alpha sequences common to twins were enriched for low generation probability.

The length of the CDR3 is 11 residues. V was pared by 2 bases and J by 7 bases, with 6 bases between. CDR1 is SNHLY and CDR2 is FYNNEI in the germline V gene. Healthy Caucasians supplied all donations. TCRdb recomputed calls from the 5' RACE reads with MiXCR, one row per CDR3 protein. The sample lists around 570,000 distinct CDR3 sequences, 9% to 10% seen once, with 2.5% to 3.5% in the top ten. As concerns this clonotype: No antigen is known for it.

The sample also formed part of further work on yellow fever vaccine responses in identical twins. From that study: On the reported evidence, twins' vaccine T cell responses seemed partly convergent and partly personalized.

The rearrangement joins TRBV2 to TRBJ2-7; D remains unclear. Sequencing was performed on PBMCs. This TCR derives from a woman in her late teens or twenties in good health. The CDR3 DNA sequence: TGTGCCAGCAGTGAACACGGGGAGCAGTACTTC. Encoded protein: CASSEHGEQYF. Filled out from reference TRBV2 and TRBJ2-7, the complete variable domain reads EPEVTQTPSHQVTQMGQEVILRCVPISNHLYFYWYRQILGQKVEFLVSFYNNEISEKSEIFDDQFSVERPDGSNFTLKIRSTKLEDSAMYFCASSEHGEQYFGPGTRLTVT.